This TCR beta chain was sequenced in a study of blood T cell repertoires in COVID-19 (dated by TCRdb to the early 2020s). For the wider study: Samples from collaborators originated in the United States, Italy and Spain and spanned both the acute and convalescent phases of COVID-19. The prospective study material was composed of cDNA or gDNA derived from T cells, B-cell-depleted T cells, or PBMCs. The dataset comprised deeply sampled blood TCRbeta repertoires from subjects exposed to, actively infected with, or recovered from COVID-19. The repertoires were released in a freely available public database meant as a resource for research on the immune response to SARS-CoV-2. Samples were obtained from the ongoing ImmuneRACE study (first 160 participants) and from some 1,200 subjects provided by 6 global collaborators. The sample metadata nearly always contained a de-identified subject ID, COVID-19 status, age in years and sex. Where available, HLA class I and class II types were taken from metadata supplied by the sample provider and were not determined by assay-based typing. Study-level results and caveats: Clinical and demographic metadata were provided uncurated, with the amount varying by source and participant.

Trimming at the junction amounts to 3 bases on V and 3 bases on J, and the germline ends lie 12 bases apart. CDR1 MNHEY and CDR2 SVGAGI are derived from the germline V gene. Reading from cysteine to phenylalanine, the CDR3 counts 15 amino acids. Of all the DNA, just the CDR3 is kept, 45 bases in frame from base 1. Each collaborating institution followed its own protocols to collect whole blood in K2EDTA tubes. Collaborator samples were shipped for TCRbeta analysis as frozen whole blood, isolated PBMCs, or DNA extracted from either sample type. The immunoSEQ Assay, a bias-controlled multiplex PCR, was used to amplify TCRbeta CDR3 regions from genomic DNA. In the source study's methods: Within the assay, amplification of reference gene primers was used to estimate how many nucleated cells each sample contained. To quantify the absolute abundance of each unique TCRbeta CDR3 rearrangement, sequence reads were collapsed and filtered. For each sample, productive Simpson clonality was calculated as the square root of Simpson's diversity index across productive rearrangements. This immuneACCESS table, as held by TCRdb, lists in-frame sequences with V and J called but not all clones. Of the missing ones, under half trace to an unresolved V gene in checked studies; the others have no known cause. The V and J calls and clone size are taken from that table; D and trimming were inferred from the DNA. The sample table records hundreds of thousands of clones; roughly nine tenths of these occur just once. Together, the top ten hold about 2% of the sample.

As to this clone: Which antigen it targets is not known. Per-base quality was not reported, and no clone a single base away is much larger than it.

The receptor comes from a man aged 18-30 years with active or convalescent COVID-19. What was sequenced was peripheral blood. The V and J segments used are TRBV6-5 and TRBJ2-4; the D gene is perhaps TRBD1, from 5 matching bases. The base sequence is TGTGCCAGCAGTTATTCGACAGCCTTCAAAAACATTCAGTACTTC. This is translated as CASSYSTAFKNIQYF.